The 18 T cell receptor beta chains reported below all come from one sample, sequenced in a study of CD8+CD57+ T cells in acquired aplastic anemia. The study profiled TCR beta VDJ and CDR3 using genomic DNA as template. MiXCR was run by TCRdb on the reads, yielding one entry per CDR3 protein. The sample lists about 190,000 distinct CDR3 sequences, about 64% seen once, with around 45% in the top ten. Sequencing was done on a sample of sorted CD4+, CD8+, or CD8+CD57+ T cells (not recorded which) from PBMCs. The receptor source for this set is a human donor with severe aplastic anemia or a healthy control (not recorded which).

The J gene is TRBJ1-1, the V gene TRBV20-1; 11 bases are shared with TRBD1. The V gene end was trimmed by 5 bases and the J gene end by 4 bases; junction bases not matched to a gene: 3. CDR1 and CDR2 (germline): DFQATT, SNEGSKA (reference sequence). The CDR3 extends over 13 amino acids. The CDR3 here is CSAPGTGGTEAFF. CDR3 in DNA: TGCAGTGCTCCCGGGACAGGGGGCACTGAAGCTTTCTTT.

This rearrangement joins TRBV14 to TRBJ2-7; the D is unclear. The V gene lost 7 bases and the J gene lost 2 bases, with 6 bases spanning the gap. The CDR3 spans 11 residues. From germline, CDR1 is SGHDN and CDR2 FVKESK. DNA of the CDR3: TGTGCCAGCACCCGCCCCTACGAGCAGTACTTC. It yields the protein CASTRPYEQYF.

This clonotype was found many times. The V and J genes are TRBV7-8 and TRBJ1-2, with 8 bases aligning to TRBD1. Germline V gene sequence: CDR1 SGHVS, CDR2 FQNEAQ. CDR3 length: 15 amino acids. Losses at the gene ends were 1 base for V and 4 bases for J; bases not matched to a gene: 5. The CDR3, as DNA: TGTGCCAGCAGCTTAGGGGCAGGGGGCACCTATGGCTACACCTTC. Protein product: CASSLGAGGTYGYTF.

The J gene is TRBJ2-3, the V gene TRBV20-1; D unresolved. The CDR3 contains 14 residues. Trimming cost V 6 bases and J 2 bases, with 15 bases left between them. The germline V gene has CDR1 DFQATT and CDR2 SNEGSKA (reference sequence). The CDR3 is CSAWRAPATDTQYF. The DNA of the CDR3 is TGCAGTGCCTGGCGTGCCCCGGCCACAGATACGCAGTATTTT.

J is TRBJ1-2 and V is TRBV7-9; no definite D call. Deletions cut 3 bases from V and 3 bases from J, with 5 bases between. Germline CDR1 is SEHNR and CDR2 is FQNEAQ (reference sequence). CDR3 length equals 12 residues. In DNA form, the CDR3 reads TGTGCCAGCAGCTTTGACTACTATGGCTACACCTTC. This encodes CASSFDYYGYTF.

This clonotype was counted a single time. The chain has TRBV29-1 and TRBJ2-5; D perhaps matches TRBD2 (6 bases). This CDR3 is built from 14 residues. Trimming stripped 2 bases from V and 9 bases from J, with 19 bases between. Germline V gives CDR1 SQVTM, CDR2 ANQGSEA. The CDR3 region has the DNA TGCAGCGTTGAAAAGGGTAGCGGCCTCGGGGCCCAGTACTTC. This gives the protein CSVEKGSGLGAQYF.

Many counts were recorded for this clonotype. The chain recombines TRBV5-4 with TRBJ2-1; TRBD2 agrees at 8 bases. The CDR3 is made up of 14 amino acids. The germline CDR1 and CDR2 sequences are SGHNT and YYREEE (reference sequence). V lost 4 bases and J lost 5; bases outside the gene matches: 5. The CDR3 nucleotides read TGTGCCAGCAGCCCGAGCGGGGGAGACAATGAGCAGTTCTTC. Its translation is CASSPSGGDNEQFF.

This clonotype showed up many times. This chain joins TRBV3-1 and TRBJ2-7; TRBD1 might be the D (6 bases). Trimming pared 5 bases from V and 5 bases from J, leaving 13 bases between. The germline V gene has CDR1 LGHDT and CDR2 YNNKEL (reference sequence). The CDR3 covers 13 residues. The chain's CDR3 is CASSTHTGNEQYF. Here the CDR3 DNA reads TGTGCCAGCAGCACACACACAGGGAACGAGCAGTACTTC.

The chain is built from TRBV2 and TRBJ1-2; TRBD1 is a possible D gene (6 bases). This CDR3 contains 15 residues. Between the trimmed V and J ends, which lost 4 bases and 1 base, there was a span of 13 bases. Germline V gene lookup returns CDR1 SNHLY and CDR2 FYNNEI. DNA for the CDR3: TGTGCCAGCAGTGCCTCAGGGGTAGTTAACTATGGCTACACCTTC. Translating gives CASSASGVVNYGYTF.

This clonotype was detected only a few times. Being one base from a much bigger clone, this may be a read error. The rearrangement links TRBV2 to TRBJ1-1, with 8 positions matching TRBD1. The CDR3 totals 14 residues. J was trimmed by 1 base and V by 7 bases; bases with no gene match: 5. CDR1 is SNHLY and CDR2 is FYNNEI in the germline V gene. This CDR3 reads CASNSGTGNTEAFF. The DNA for the CDR3 is TGTGCCAGCAACTCCGGGACAGGGAACACTGAAGCTTTCTTT.

V gene TRBV20-1 combines with J gene TRBJ2-7; 12 nucleotides match TRBD2. J lost 5 bases, V lost 6 bases, and 11 bases had no gene match. The germline V gene encodes CDR1 DFQATT and CDR2 SNEGSKA (reference sequence). CDR3 length equals 15 residues. In DNA, the CDR3 is TGCAGTGCCGACCTAGCGGGAGGGCCGTTGGACGAGCAGTACTTC. Translated: CSADLAGGPLDEQYF.

The chain combines TRBV19 with TRBJ1-6; D possibly corresponds to TRBD1 (6 bases). CDR3 length equals 13 residues. V was trimmed by 6 bases and J by 10 bases, leaving 13 bases between them. The germline V gene encodes CDR1 LNHDA and CDR2 SQIVND (reference sequence). CDR3: CASSRRGVSPLHF. The CDR3 coding sequence is TGTGCCAGTAGCCGGAGGGGGGTCTCACCCCTCCACTTT.

This sequence joins TRBV15 and TRBJ1-3; D may be TRBD1 (6 bases). The CDR3 covers 15 residues. The V gene lost 5 bases and the J gene lost 15 bases, with 26 bases spanning the gap. The germline V gene encodes CDR1 LNHNV and CDR2 YYDKDF (reference sequence). The chain's CDR3 is CATSSSRGAGNITYF. The CDR3 nucleotides are TGTGCCACCAGCTCATCCCGGGGGGCTGGAAACATCACATATTTT.

This chain joins TRBV2 and TRBJ1-6; a possible D gene is TRBD1 (5 bases). The CDR3 is 12 residues long. Germline V CDR1 and CDR2: SNHLY, FYNNEI. The V gene lost 2 bases and the J gene lost 19 bases, with 15 bases spanning the gap. CDR3 amino acids: CASSEQGPESHF. The CDR3 DNA reads TGTGCCAGCAGTGAACAGGGCCCCGAGTCGCACTTT.

J is TRBJ2-3 and V is TRBV19; 11 bases are shared with TRBD2. With 7 bases clipped from V and 2 bases from J, the junction kept 5 bases outside the gene matches. CDR3 length: 15 residues. CDR1 is LNHDA and CDR2 is SQIVND in the germline V gene (reference sequence). The CDR3 here is CASTLGLAVTDTQYF. DNA for the CDR3: TGTGCCAGTACCCTGGGACTAGCGGTCACAGATACGCAGTATTTT. Filled out from reference TRBV19 and TRBJ2-3, the complete variable domain reads DGGITQSPKYLFRKEGQNVTLSCEQNLNHDAMYWYRQDPGQGLRLIYYSQIVNDFQKGDIAEGYSVSREKKESFPLTVTSAQKNPTAFYLCASTLGLAVTDTQYFGPGTRLTVL.

The chain combines TRBV5-1 with TRBJ1-2; unclear D gene. The CDR3 is 13 amino acids. CDR1 SGHRS and CDR2 YFSETQ come from the germline V gene. V was clipped by 4 bases and J by 5 bases, with 12 bases between them. For the CDR3, the DNA is TGCGCCAGCAGCCCCGACGGAGGATATGGCTACACCTTC. Translated: CASSPDGGYGYTF. Full variable domain (rest looked up from reference TRBV5-1 and TRBJ1-2): KAGVTQTPRYLIKTRGQQVTLSCSPISGHRSVSWYQQTPGQGLQFLFEYFSETQRNKGNFPGRFSGRQFSNSRSEMNVSTLELGDSALYLCASSPDGGYGYTFGSGTRLTVV.

The chain carries TRBV7-9 and TRBJ1-2; the D gene is possibly TRBD1 (5 bases). The CDR3 loop spans 12 amino acids. Germline V lookup: CDR1 SEHNR, CDR2 FQNEAQ (reference sequence). V dropped 5 bases and J dropped 4 bases, with 8 bases sitting between them. CDR3 loop: CASSIDSYGYTF. The DNA of the CDR3 is TGTGCCAGCAGCATCGACAGCTATGGCTACACCTTC.

The chain couples TRBV4-3 to TRBJ1-6, with a weak D call TRBD1 (6 bases). Germline CDR1 LGHNA, CDR2 YSLEER. V lost 2 bases, J lost 6 bases, and 14 bases lay in between. The CDR3 contains 16 residues. The CDR3 nucleotides are TGCGCCAGCAGCCAATTCAGCACAGGGAGTAATTCACCCCTCCACTTT. It codes for CASSQFSTGSNSPLHF.